These T cell receptor beta chains were read from a single sample in a study of blood T cell repertoires in COVID-19. The method was immunoSEQ multiplex PCR; TCRdb's version includes in-frame clones alone and lacks a portion of them. The repertoire holds about 130,000 clones, with approximately 70% as singletons. Sequenced sample: peripheral blood. The receptors were sampled from a woman in her sixties or seventies with acute or convalescent COVID-19. Both conserved end residues are part of each CDR3. D genes are given only for firm matches. The size of a clone is reported for some rows only, either as once, few or many, or as a class for expanded clones.

v_gene	j_gene	abundance	d_gene	CDR3aa	CDR3nt
TRBV4-3	TRBJ1-6	-	TRBD1	CASSQEGTGRSPLHF	TGCGCCAGCAGCCAAGAAGGGACAGGGAGATCACCCCTCCACTTT
TRBV7-2	TRBJ1-5	many	-	CASSFWASSNQPQHF	TGTGCCAGCAGCTTCTGGGCCAGCTCAAATCAGCCCCAGCATTTT
TRBV18	TRBJ2-5	few	TRBD1	CASSPVQGGQETQYF	TGTGCCAGCTCACCGGTACAGGGGGGCCAAGAGACCCAGTACTTC
TRBV19	TRBJ1-1	-	-	CASSSHGRNTEAFF	TGTGCCAGTAGTTCCCACGGGAGGAACACTGAAGCTTTCTTT
TRBV14	TRBJ1-6	few	TRBD1	CASSRGMDRFDNSPLHF	TGTGCCAGCAGCCGCGGAATGGACAGGTTTGATAATTCACCCCTCCACTTT
TRBV6-5	TRBJ2-7	-	-	CASSSAGARANEQYF	TGTGCCAGCAGTTCTGCGGGGGCTCGGGCAAACGAGCAGTACTTC
TRBV5-5	TRBJ2-5	once	-	CASSLGRETQETQYF	TGTGCCAGCAGCTTGGGCCGGGAGACCCAAGAGACCCAGTACTTC
TRBV7-9	TRBJ2-7	-	TRBD1	CASSSWDRGTYEQYF	TGTGCCAGCAGCTCCTGGGACAGGGGTACCTACGAGCAGTACTTC
TRBV12-3/TRBV12-4	TRBJ2-3	-	TRBD1	CASSLRGDTQYF	TGTGCCAGCAGCCTCAGGGGGGATACGCAGTATTTT
TRBV7-9	TRBJ2-3	few	TRBD1	CASSSGQGTTDTQYF	TGTGCCAGCAGCTCAGGACAGGGCACCACAGATACGCAGTATTTT
TRBV19	TRBJ2-3	few	-	CASSPSWGRGTDTQYF	TGTGCCAGTAGTCCCTCTTGGGGGCGGGGCACAGATACGCAGTATTTT
TRBV9	TRBJ2-1	-	TRBD2	CASSETGTSGYNEQFF	TGTGCCAGCAGCGAAACCGGGACTAGCGGATACAATGAGCAGTTCTTC